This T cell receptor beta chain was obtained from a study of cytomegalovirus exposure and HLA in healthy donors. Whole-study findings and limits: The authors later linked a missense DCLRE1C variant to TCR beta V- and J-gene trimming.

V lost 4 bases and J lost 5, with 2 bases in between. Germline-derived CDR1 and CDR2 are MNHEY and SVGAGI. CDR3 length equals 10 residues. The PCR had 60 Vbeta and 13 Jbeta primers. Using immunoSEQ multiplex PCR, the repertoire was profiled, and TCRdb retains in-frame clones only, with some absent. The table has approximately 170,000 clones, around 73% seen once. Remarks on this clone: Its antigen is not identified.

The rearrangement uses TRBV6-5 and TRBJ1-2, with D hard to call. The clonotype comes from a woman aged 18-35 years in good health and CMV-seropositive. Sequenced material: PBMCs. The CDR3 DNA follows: TGTGCCAGCAGTTCTTATGGCTACACCTTC. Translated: CASSSYGYTF.